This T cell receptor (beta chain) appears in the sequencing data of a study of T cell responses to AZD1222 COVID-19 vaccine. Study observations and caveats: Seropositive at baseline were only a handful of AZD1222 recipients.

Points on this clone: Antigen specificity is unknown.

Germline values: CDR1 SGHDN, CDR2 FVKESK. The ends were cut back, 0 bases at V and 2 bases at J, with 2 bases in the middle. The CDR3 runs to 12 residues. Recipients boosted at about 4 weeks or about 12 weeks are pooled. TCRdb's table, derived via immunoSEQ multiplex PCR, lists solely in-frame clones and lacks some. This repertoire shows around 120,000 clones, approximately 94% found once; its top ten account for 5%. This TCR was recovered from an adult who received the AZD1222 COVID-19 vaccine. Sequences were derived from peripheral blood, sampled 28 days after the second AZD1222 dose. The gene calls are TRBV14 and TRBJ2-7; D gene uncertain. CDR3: CASSQETYEQYF. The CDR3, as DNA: TGTGCCAGCAGCCAAGAGACCTACGAGCAGTACTTC.